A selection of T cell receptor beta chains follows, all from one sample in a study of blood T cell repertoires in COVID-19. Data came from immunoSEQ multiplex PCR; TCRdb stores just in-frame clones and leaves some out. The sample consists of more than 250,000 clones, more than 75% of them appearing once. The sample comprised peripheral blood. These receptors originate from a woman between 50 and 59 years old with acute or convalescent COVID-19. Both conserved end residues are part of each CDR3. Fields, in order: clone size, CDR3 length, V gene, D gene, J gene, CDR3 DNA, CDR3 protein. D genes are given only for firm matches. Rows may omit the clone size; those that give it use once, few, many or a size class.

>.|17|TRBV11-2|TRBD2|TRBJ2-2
TGTGCCAGCAGCTTAGAACTAGCGGGAGGCGGAGAGAGGGAGCTGTTTTTT
CASSLELAGGGERELFF
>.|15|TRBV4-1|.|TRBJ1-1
TGCGCCAGCAGCTCACCGGGACACTCGAACACTGAAGCTTTCTTT
CASSSPGHSNTEAFF
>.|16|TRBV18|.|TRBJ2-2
TGTGCCAGCTCTCCATTGGCCACGCTGAACACCGGGGAGCTGTTTTTT
CASSPLATLNTGELFF
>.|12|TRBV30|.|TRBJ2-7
TGTGCCTGGAGTGTACGGGGGTACGAGCAGTACTTC
CAWSVRGYEQYF
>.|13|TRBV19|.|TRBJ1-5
TGTGCCAGTAGTCAATTTAGCAATCAGCCCCAGCATTTT
CASSQFSNQPQHF
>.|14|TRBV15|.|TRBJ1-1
TGTGCCACCAGCAGGGGTGCTACAGAGTTTGAAGCTTTCTTT
CATSRGATEFEAFF
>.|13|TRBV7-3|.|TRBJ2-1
TGTGCCAGCAGCTACGGGACATACAATGAGCAGTTCTTC
CASSYGTYNEQFF
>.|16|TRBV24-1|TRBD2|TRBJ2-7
TGTGCCACCAGTGATTTAACGACTAGCGGGTCCTACGAGCAGTACTTC
CATSDLTTSGSYEQYF
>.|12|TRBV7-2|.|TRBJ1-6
TGTGCCAGCAGCCCTACTCACCCCCACCTCCACTTT
CASSPTHPHLHF
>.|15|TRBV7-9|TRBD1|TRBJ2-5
TGTGCCAGCAGCTTAGAAGCAGGGGGCAGGGAGACCCAGTACTTC
CASSLEAGGRETQYF
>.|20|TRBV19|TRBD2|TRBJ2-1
TGTGCCAGTAGTACTAGCGGGACTAGCGGGAGTGCTTTACCCTACAATGAGCAGTTCTTC
CASSTSGTSGSALPYNEQFF
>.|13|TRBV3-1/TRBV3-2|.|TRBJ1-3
TGTGCCAGCAGTGAGGGTTCTGGAAACACCATATATTTT
CASSEGSGNTIYF
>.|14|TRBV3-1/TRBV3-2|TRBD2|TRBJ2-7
TGTGCCAGCAGCCAATCCGGGAGGGCCCACGAGCAGTACTTC
CASSQSGRAHEQYF
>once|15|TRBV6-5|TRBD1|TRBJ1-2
TGTGCCAGCAGTCCCGGACAGGGTCAGACGGGTGGCTACACCTTC
CASSPGQGQTGGYTF
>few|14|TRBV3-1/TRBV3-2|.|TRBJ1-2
TGTGCCAGCAGCCAAGGTAAAGGGAGCGAAGGCTACACCTTC
CASSQGKGSEGYTF
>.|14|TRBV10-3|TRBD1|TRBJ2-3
TGTGCCATACGGACAGGGACGTATTCAGATACGCAGTATTTT
CAIRTGTYSDTQYF
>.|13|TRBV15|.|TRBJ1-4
TGTGCCACCAGCAGCCTACAGGGAAAAAAACTGTTTTTT
CATSSLQGKKLFF
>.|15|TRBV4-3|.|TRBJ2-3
TGCGCCAGCAGCCTGACAGGGACTTACACAGATACGCAGTATTTT
CASSLTGTYTDTQYF
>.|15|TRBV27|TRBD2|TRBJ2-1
TGTGCCAGCATCCAAACTAGCGGGAACTACAATGAGCAGTTCTTC
CASIQTSGNYNEQFF
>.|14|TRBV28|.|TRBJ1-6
TGTGCCAGCAGTCCCCCATTAGGAGATTCACCCCTCCACTTT
CASSPPLGDSPLHF
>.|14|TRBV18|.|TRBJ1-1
TGTGCCAGCTCACCAGGGCAGGTGAACACTGAAGCTTTCTTT
CASSPGQVNTEAFF
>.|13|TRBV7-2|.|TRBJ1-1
TGTGCCAGCGGCAACAGGGTGAACACTGAAGCTTTCTTT
CASGNRVNTEAFF
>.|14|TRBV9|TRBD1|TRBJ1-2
TGTGCCAGCAGCGTAGCTACAGGGGTATATGGCTACACCTTC
CASSVATGVYGYTF
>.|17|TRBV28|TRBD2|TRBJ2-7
TGTGCCAGCTCAACTAGCGGGAGGGGTACTTACTCCGACGAGCAGTACTTC
CASSTSGRGTYSDEQYF
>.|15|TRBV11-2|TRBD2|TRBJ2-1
TGTGCCAGCAGCTTAGTGCTAGCGGTCTACAATGAGCAGTTCTTC
CASSLVLAVYNEQFF
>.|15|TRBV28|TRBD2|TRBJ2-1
TGTGCCAGCAGTTGGAAGCGGGAGGCCTACAATGAGCAGTTCTTC
CASSWKREAYNEQFF
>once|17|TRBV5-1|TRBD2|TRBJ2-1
TGCGCCAGCAGCCGGAACGGGGGACTAGCGAACTACAATGAGCAGTTCTTC
CASSRNGGLANYNEQFF
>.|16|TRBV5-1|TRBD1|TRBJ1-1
TGCGCCAGCAGCTTGGCTCCGGGACAGGTGAACACTGAAGCTTTCTTT
CASSLAPGQVNTEAFF
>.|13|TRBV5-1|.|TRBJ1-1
TGCGCCAGCACCCTACAGCGGGACACTGAAGCTTTCTTT
CASTLQRDTEAFF
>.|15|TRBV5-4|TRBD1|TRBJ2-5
TGTGCCAGCAGCCGACAGGGTGGAGAGGGAGAGACCCAGTACTTC
CASSRQGGEGETQYF
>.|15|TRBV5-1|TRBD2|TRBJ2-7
TGCGCCAGCAGCGGGGGACTAGCGTCCACTGACGAGCAGTACTTC
CASSGGLASTDEQYF
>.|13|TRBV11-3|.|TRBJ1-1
TGTGCCAGCAGCCCCCGTATGAACACTGAAGCTTTCTTT
CASSPRMNTEAFF
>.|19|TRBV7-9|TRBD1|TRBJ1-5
TGTGCCAGCAGCTTAAGTCCCGGGACAGGGGACCTTAGCAATCAGCCCCAGCATTTT
CASSLSPGTGDLSNQPQHF
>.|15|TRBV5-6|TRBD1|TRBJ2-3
TGTGCCAGCAGAGGGGGACAGGTGGGGACAGATACGCAGTATTTT
CASRGGQVGTDTQYF
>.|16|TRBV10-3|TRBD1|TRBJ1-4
TGTGCCATCAGTGACCCTGGACAGGGAGCTAATGAAAAACTGTTTTTT
CAISDPGQGANEKLFF
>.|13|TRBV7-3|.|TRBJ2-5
TGTGCCAGCAGCCTGACACTGGCGGAGACCCAGTACTTC
CASSLTLAETQYF
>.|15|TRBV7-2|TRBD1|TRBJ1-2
TGTGCCAGCAGCTTAGACAGGGGGCAAAACTATGGCTACACCTTC
CASSLDRGQNYGYTF
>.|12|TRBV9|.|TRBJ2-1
TGTGCCAGCTCCAAAAGGTTCGGGGAGCAGTTCTTC
CASSKRFGEQFF
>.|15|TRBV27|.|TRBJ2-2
TGTGCCAGCAGTTTTCAGGGCCGAAACACCGGGGAGCTGTTTTTT
CASSFQGRNTGELFF
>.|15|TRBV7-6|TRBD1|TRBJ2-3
TGTGCCAGCAGCTTCGGACAGGTTGGCACAGATACGCAGTATTTT
CASSFGQVGTDTQYF
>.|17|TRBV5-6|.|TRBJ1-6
TGTGCCAGCAGCTTGGGTCGAACGGGAAGAGTGAATTCACCCCTCCACTTT
CASSLGRTGRVNSPLHF
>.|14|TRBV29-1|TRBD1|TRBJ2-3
TGCAGCGCCAGGACAGGGCTTGGGACAGATACGCAGTATTTT
CSARTGLGTDTQYF
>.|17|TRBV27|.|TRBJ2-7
TGTGCCAGCAGTTTTGGAAGTTCGTTAGGAGATCTCTACGAGCAGTACTTC
CASSFGSSLGDLYEQYF
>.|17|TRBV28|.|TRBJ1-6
TGTGCCAGCAGGCATATGTCCCTCCGGGACTCCGGGGGGACCCTCCACTTT
CASRHMSLRDSGGTLHF
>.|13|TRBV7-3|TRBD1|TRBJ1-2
TGTGCCAGCAGCCAAAGGGACAGGGGTGGCTACACCTTC
CASSQRDRGGYTF
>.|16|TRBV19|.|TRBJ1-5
TGTGCCAGTAGTATAGATGGGGGGGGCGCGAATCAGCCCCAGCATTTT
CASSIDGGGANQPQHF